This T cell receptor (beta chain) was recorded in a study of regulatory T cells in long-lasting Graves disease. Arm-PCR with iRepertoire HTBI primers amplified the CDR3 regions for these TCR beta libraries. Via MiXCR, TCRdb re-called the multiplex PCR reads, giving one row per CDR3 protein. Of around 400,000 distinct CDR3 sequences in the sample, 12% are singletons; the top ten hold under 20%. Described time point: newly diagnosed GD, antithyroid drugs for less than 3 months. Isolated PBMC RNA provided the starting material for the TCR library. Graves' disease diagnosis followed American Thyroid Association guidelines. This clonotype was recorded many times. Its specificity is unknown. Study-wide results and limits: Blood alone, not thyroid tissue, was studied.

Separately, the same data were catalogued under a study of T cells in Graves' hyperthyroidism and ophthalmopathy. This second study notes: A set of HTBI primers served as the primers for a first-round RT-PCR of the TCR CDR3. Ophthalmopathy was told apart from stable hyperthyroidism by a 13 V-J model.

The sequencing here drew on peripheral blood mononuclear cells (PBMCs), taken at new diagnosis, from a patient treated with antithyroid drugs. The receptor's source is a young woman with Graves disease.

CDR3 sequence reads: CASRRTSGSPSYNEQFF. The CDR3 nucleotides read TGTGCCAGCAGACGGACTAGCGGGTCCCCCTCCTACAATGAGCAGTTCTTC. V usage is TRBV7-2 and J usage is TRBJ2-1, with 11 bases aligning to TRBD2. J gave up 0 bases and V 6 bases, and 7 bases lay outside the gene matches. This CDR3 contains 17 residues. The germline CDR1 and CDR2 sequences are SGHTA and FQGNSA.